This T cell receptor (beta chain) originates from a study of CD8 T cells in ankylosing spondylitis. The study's findings and limits: Some motif variants were previously reported in reactive arthritis synovial fluid and blood. Disease-associated clones were reportedly significantly overrepresented in matched ankylosing spondylitis synovial fluid. A TCR beta motif made of 7 to 9 highly homologous variants seemed typical of ankylosing spondylitis blood.

TCRdb analysed the 5' RACE reads with MiXCR anew, one entry per CDR3 protein. The sample holds 670,000 or so distinct CDR3 sequences, around 17% seen once. V gave up 1 base and J gave up 2 bases, with 8 bases separating them. Germline V gene data show CDR1 as GTSNPN and CDR2 as SVGIG (reference sequence). CDR3 length: 13 residues. Of note for this clonotype: Antigen: not known.

The sequence derives from a male donor with ankylosing spondylitis. The source material was blood, either unsorted or a sorted T cell fraction (not recorded which). V gene TRBV30 combines with J gene TRBJ1-2; D gene uncertain. The CDR3 loop is CAWSDNGNYGYTF. The DNA of the CDR3 is TGTGCCTGGAGTGACAATGGGAACTATGGCTACACCTTC.